The entry below describes one T cell receptor beta chain. The source of the sample is a study of shared clonotypes between healthy human individuals. Repertoires were generated with immunoSEQ multiplex PCR, while TCRdb's copy carries only in-frame clones and drops some. Found here are about 1 million clones, about 70% of them singletons; the top ten hold approximately 1.5%. The CDR3 contains 14 residues. The V end lost 1 base, the J end lost 3 bases, and 7 bases lay between the germline ends. The germline V gene encodes CDR1 SEHNR and CDR2 FQNEAQ (reference sequence). The chain recombines TRBV7-9 with TRBJ1-5, with D unresolved. The source is a man between 18 and 29 years old in good health. Sequenced input: memory CD4+ T cells sorted from blood. Subset reported: CD45RA-negative fraction. In DNA, the CDR3 is TGTGCCAGCAGCTTAGGGGTAGCCAATCAGCCCCAGCATTTT. Translating it yields CASSLGVANQPQHF.